This TCR beta chain was profiled in a study of immune heterogeneity within non-small cell lung tumors. Germline CDR1 is ENHRY and CDR2 is SYGVKD. The V gene end was trimmed by 11 bases and the J gene end by 10 bases; junction bases not matched to a gene: 11. The CDR3 runs to 13 residues. By sample fraction, this clonotype is medium-sized. What it binds is unknown. The template consisted of bulk tumor genomic DNA, with about 600 ng used per sample. Several biopsies were collected from each primary tumor during surgery. They were spaced as far apart as possible within the tumor mass. Patients had untreated, newly diagnosed non-small cell lung cancer and underwent curative surgery. The donors had newly diagnosed non-small cell lung cancer and underwent surgery intended to cure it. Amplification of the TCR beta CDR3 was achieved through multiplex PCR with 32 V and 13 J primers. TCRdb processed the multiplex PCR reads anew with MiXCR; each CDR3 protein has one entry. The table includes nearly 15,000 distinct CDR3 sequences, roughly 29% detected once.

Regarding the study as a whole: For the most part, the T-cell receptor beta clonotypes present at high frequency were distinct from one individual patient to the next.

Sequences were obtained from lung tumor tissue. The sequence was obtained from a woman aged 45-65 years with non-small cell lung cancer. The V and J genes are TRBV10-3 and TRBJ2-1; 10 nucleotides match TRBD1. CDR3: CAVAPGQGIEQFF. The CDR3 region has the DNA TGTGCCGTCGCACCGGGACAGGGGATCGAGCAGTTCTTC.